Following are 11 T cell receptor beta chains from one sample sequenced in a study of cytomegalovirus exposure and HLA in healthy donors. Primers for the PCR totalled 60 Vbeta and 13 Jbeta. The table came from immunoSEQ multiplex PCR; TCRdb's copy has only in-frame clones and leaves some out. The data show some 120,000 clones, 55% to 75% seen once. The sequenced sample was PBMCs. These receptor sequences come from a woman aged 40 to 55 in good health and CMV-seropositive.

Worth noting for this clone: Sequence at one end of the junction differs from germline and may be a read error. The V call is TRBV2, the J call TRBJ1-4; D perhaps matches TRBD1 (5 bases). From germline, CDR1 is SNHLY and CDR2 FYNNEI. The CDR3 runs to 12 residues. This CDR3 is CASGGWGETLFF. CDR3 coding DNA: TGTGCCAGCGGAGGGTGGGGCGAAACACTGTTTTTT.

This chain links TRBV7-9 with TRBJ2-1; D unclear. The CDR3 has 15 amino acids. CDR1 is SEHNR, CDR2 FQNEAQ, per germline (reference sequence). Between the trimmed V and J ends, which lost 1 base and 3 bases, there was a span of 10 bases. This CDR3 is CASSLGLSDYNEQFF. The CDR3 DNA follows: TGTGCCAGCAGCTTAGGCCTCTCAGACTACAATGAGCAGTTCTTC. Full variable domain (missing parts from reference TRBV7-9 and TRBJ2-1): DTGVSQNPRHKITKRGQNVTFRCDPISEHNRLYWYRQTLGQGPEFLTYFQNEAQLEKSRLLSDRFSAERPKGSFSTLEIQRTEQGDSAMYLCASSLGLSDYNEQFFGPGTRLTVL.

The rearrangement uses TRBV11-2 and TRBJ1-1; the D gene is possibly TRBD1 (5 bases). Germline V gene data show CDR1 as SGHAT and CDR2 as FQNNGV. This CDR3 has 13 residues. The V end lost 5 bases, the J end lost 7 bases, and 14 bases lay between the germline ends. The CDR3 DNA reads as TGTGCCAGCAGCGCTGGGGGGGGATGTGAAGCTTTCTTT. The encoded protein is CASSAGGGCEAFF.

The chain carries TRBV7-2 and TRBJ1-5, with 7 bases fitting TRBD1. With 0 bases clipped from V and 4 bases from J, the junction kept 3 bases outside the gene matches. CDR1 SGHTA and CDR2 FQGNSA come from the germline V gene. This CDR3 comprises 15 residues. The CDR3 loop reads CASSLAGGQNQPQHF. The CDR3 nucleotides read TGTGCCAGCAGCTTAGCGGGGGGACAGAATCAGCCCCAGCATTTT.

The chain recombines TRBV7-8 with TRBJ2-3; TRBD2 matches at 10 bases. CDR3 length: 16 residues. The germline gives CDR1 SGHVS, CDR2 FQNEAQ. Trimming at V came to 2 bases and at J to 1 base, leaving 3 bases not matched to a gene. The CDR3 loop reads CASSLIGTSGTDTQYF. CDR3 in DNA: TGTGCCAGCAGCTTAATTGGGACTAGCGGCACAGATACGCAGTATTTT. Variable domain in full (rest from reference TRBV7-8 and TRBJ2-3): GAGVSQSPRYKVAKRGQDVALRCDPISGHVSLFWYQQALGQGPEFLTYFQNEAQLDKSGLPSDRFFAERPEGSVSTLKIQRTQQEDSAVYLCASSLIGTSGTDTQYFGPGTRLTVL.

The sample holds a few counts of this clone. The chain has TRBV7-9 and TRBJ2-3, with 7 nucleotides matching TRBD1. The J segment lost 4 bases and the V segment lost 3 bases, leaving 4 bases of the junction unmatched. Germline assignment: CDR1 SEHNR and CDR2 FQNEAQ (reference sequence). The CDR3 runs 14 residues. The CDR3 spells CASSFRDSSDTQYF. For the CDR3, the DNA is TGTGCCAGCAGCTTCAGGGACAGTTCAGATACGCAGTATTTT.

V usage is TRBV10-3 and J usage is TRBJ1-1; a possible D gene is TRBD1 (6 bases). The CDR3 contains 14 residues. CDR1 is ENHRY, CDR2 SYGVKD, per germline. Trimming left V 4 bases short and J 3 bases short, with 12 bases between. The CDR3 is CAISVGGRDTEAFF. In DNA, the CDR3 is TGTGCCATCAGTGTTGGGGGCAGGGACACTGAAGCTTTCTTT.

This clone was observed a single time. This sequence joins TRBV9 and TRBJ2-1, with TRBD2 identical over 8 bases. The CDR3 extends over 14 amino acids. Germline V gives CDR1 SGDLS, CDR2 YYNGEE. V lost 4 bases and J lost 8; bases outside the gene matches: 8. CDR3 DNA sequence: TGTGCCAGCAGCCCAACGGGAGGGGTCGATGAGCAGTTCTTC. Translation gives CASSPTGGVDEQFF.

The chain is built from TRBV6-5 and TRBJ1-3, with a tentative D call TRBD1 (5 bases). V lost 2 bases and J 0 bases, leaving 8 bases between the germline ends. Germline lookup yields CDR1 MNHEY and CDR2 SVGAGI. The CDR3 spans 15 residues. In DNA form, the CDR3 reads TGTGCCAGCAGTTACGACAGATTCTCTGGAAACACCATATATTTT. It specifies CASSYDRFSGNTIYF.

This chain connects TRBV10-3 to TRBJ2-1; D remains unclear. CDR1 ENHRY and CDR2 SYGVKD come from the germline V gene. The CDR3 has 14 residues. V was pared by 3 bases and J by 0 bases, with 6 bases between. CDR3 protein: CAISDPSSYNEQFF. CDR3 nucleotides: TGTGCCATCAGTGATCCGAGCTCCTACAATGAGCAGTTCTTC.

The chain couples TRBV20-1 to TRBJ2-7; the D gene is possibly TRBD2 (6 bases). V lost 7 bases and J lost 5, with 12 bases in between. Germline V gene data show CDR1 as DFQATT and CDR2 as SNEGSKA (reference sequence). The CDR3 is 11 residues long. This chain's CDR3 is CSVEGGDEQYF. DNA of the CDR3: TGCAGTGTGGAGGGCGGGGACGAGCAGTACTTC.